This T cell receptor (beta chain) came from a study of T-cell memory formation after mild COVID-19. Findings and limits, study-wide: Clones that contracted from day 15 to 85 were balanced CD4/CD8, while later expanders leaned CD4+. Memory from before infection featured some responding clones, which suggests cross-reactive memory joined.

Of note for this clonotype: Its antigen is as yet unknown.

A single record per CDR3 protein comes from TCRdb applying MiXCR to the 5' RACE reads. The data contain a few hundred thousand distinct CDR3 sequences, over 13% of them singletons. Germline-derived CDR1 and CDR2 are SGHAT and FQNNGV. The V and J ends lost 5 bases and 6 bases respectively, with 16 bases between them. CDR3 length: 15 amino acids. This TCR was recovered from a man aged 18-30 years who had mild COVID-19 (a few samples of this study predate the infection). Cell type and time point are not known. The specimen sequenced was PBMCs or a T cell subset sorted from them (not recorded which). The chain couples TRBV11-2 to TRBJ2-2, with TRBD1 as a possible D gene (6 bases). CDR3 loop: CASSRSQGWAGELFF. DNA for the CDR3: TGTGCCAGCAGCAGGTCCCAGGGGTGGGCCGGGGAGCTGTTTTTT.